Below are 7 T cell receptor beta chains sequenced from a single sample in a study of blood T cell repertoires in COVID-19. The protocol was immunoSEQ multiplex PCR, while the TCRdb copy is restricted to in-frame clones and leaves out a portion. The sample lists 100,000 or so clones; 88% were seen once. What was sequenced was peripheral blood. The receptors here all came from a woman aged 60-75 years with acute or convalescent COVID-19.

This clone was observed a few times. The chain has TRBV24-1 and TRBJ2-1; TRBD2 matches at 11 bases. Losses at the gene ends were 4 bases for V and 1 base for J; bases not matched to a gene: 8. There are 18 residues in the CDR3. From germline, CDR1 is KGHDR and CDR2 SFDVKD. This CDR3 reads CATSESSGRAASYNEQFF. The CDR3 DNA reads TGTGCCACCAGTGAGAGTAGCGGGAGGGCGGCGTCCTACAATGAGCAGTTCTTC.

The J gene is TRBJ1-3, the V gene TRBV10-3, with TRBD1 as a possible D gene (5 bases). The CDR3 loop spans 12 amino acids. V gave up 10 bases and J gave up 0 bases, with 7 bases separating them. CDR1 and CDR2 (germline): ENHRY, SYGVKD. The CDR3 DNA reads TGTGCCACAGGGTCCTCTGGAAACACCATATATTTT. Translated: CATGSSGNTIYF.

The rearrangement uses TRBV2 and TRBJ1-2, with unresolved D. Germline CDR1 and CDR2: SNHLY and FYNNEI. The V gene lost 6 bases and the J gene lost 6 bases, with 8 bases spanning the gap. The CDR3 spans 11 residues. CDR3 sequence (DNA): TGTGCCAGCAGCCCACATGATGGCTACACCTTC. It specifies CASSPHDGYTF.

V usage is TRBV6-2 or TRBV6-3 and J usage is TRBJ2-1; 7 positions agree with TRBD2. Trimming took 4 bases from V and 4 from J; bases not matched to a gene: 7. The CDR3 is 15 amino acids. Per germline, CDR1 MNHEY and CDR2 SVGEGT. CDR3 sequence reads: CASSSSGGAYNEQFF. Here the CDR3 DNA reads TGTGCCAGCAGTTCTAGCGGAGGGGCTTACAATGAGCAGTTCTTC.

CDR3 amino acids: CASRLGGTAGTQYF. The DNA for the CDR3 is TGTGCCAGCAGACTGGGAGGGACCGCCGGGACCCAGTACTTC. The J gene is TRBJ2-5, the V gene TRBV27; 7 bases fit TRBD2. Germline trimming cut 6 bases from V and 7 bases from J; bases unmatched to any gene: 11. The CDR3 is 14 residues long. The germline V gene encodes CDR1 MNHEY and CDR2 SMNVEV (reference sequence).

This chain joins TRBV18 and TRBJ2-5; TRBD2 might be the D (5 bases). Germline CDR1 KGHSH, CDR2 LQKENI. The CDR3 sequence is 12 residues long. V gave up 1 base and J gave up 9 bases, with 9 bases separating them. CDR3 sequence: CASSPRPRAQYF. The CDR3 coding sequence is TGTGCCAGCTCACCACGCCCGAGGGCCCAGTACTTC.

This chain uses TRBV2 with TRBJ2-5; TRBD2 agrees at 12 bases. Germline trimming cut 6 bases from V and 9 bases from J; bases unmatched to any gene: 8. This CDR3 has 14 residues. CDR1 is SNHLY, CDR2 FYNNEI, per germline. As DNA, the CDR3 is TGTGCCAGCAGAGATACTAGCGGGGGGATGGCCCAGTACTTC. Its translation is CASRDTSGGMAQYF.